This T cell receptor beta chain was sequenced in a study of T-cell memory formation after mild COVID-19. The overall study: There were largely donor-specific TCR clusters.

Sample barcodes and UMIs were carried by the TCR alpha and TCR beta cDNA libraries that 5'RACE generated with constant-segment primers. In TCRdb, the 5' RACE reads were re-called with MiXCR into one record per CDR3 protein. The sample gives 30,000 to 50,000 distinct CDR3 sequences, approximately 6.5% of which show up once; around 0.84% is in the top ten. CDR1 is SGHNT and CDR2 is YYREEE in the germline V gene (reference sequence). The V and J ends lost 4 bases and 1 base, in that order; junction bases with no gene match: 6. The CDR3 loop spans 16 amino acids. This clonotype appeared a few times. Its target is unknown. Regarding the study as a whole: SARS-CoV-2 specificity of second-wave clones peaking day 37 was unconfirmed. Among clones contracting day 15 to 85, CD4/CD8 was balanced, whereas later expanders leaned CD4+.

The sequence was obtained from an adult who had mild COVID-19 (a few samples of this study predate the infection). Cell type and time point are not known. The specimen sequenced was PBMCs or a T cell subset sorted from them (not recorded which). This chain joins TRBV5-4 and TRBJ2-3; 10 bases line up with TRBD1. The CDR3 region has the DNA TGTGCCAGCAGCCGCTCCGGGACAGGGGGCACAGATACGCAGTATTTT. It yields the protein CASSRSGTGGTDTQYF.